Listed below are T cell receptor beta chains from one sample, sequenced in a study of cytomegalovirus exposure and HLA in healthy donors. Here immunoSEQ multiplex PCR was the method, and the copy in TCRdb shows in-frame clones only, minus some. The data show approximately 200,000 clones, 70% to 80% seen once. Sample: PBMCs. The receptor set was obtained from a man aged 40-55 years in good health and CMV-seronegative. The CDR3 runs from the conserved cysteine through the conserved F or W. The D gene is left open where the match is weak. Size tells how often a clone was seen (once, few, many) or the class of an expanded clone, and some rows leave it out.

v_call	clone_size	j_call	d_call	cdr3_nt	cdr3_aa
TRBV7-2	-	TRBJ2-5	TRBD2	TGTGCCAGCAGCTCTAGCGGGGGACGACAAGAGACCCAGTACTTC	CASSSSGGRQETQYF
TRBV2	once	TRBJ1-4	TRBD1	TGTGCCAGCAGTGGAGGGGACAGGGAATCGGTGTTTTTT	CASSGGDRESVFF
TRBV27	-	TRBJ2-5	-	TGTGCCAGCAGTTTACCAGGGGAGACCCAGTACTTC	CASSLPGETQYF
TRBV18	-	TRBJ1-4	-	TGTGCCAGCTCACACACTACCTCGAATGAAAAACTGTTTTTT	CASSHTTSNEKLFF
TRBV6-5	few	TRBJ2-1	TRBD1	TGTGCCAGCAGTTACTGGAGGACAGGAAGCTGGAATGAGCAGTTCTTC	CASSYWRTGSWNEQFF
TRBV28	-	TRBJ1-1	TRBD1	TGTGCCAGCACTCCAGGGGGGAACACTGAAGCTTTCTTT	CASTPGGNTEAFF
TRBV4-1	-	TRBJ2-5	-	TGCGCCAGCGGTCAATGGCGGGGAGAGACCCAGTACTTC	CASGQWRGETQYF
TRBV2	-	TRBJ2-1	-	TGTGCCAGCAAGCGGGACATCAACAATGAGCAGTTCTTC	CASKRDINNEQFF
TRBV19	-	TRBJ1-5	-	TGTGCCAGTAGTGGTTCAGAGGGTCAGCCCCAGCATTTT	CASSGSEGQPQHF
TRBV10-3	-	TRBJ1-2	TRBD1	TGTGCCATAAGACAGGGTTGGGGCTACACCTTC	CAIRQGWGYTF
TRBV6-1	-	TRBJ1-2	-	TGTGCCAGCATGCTAGATGGGGGGGACGGCTACACCTTC	CASMLDGGDGYTF
TRBV28	-	TRBJ2-1	TRBD1	TGTGCCAGCAGCCTAACCCTTCGGGCAGGGGGTAATGAGCAGTTCTTC	CASSLTLRAGGNEQFF
TRBV25-1	-	TRBJ1-2	TRBD1	TGTGCCAGCAGGGGAGGGACAGGGGGCCGGTATGGCTACACCTTC	CASRGGTGGRYGYTF
TRBV7-9	-	TRBJ2-3	TRBD2	TGTTCCAGCAGCTCACGTAGGGCTAGCGGGACCTACACAGATACGCAGTATTTT	CSSSSRRASGTYTDTQYF
TRBV19	-	TRBJ1-2	-	TGTGCCAGTAAGGCGGGGCCCTTGTCGGTCGGACACACCTTC	CASKAGPLSVGHTF
TRBV7-2	-	TRBJ1-2	-	TGTGCCAGCAGCCCACAGGGTTTAAATGGCTACACCTTC	CASSPQGLNGYTF
TRBV19	-	TRBJ1-1	TRBD1	TGTGCCAGTAGGCCGGGACAGGGGAACACTGAAGCTTTCTTT	CASRPGQGNTEAFF
TRBV18	-	TRBJ2-3	-	TGTGCCAGCTCACCGGAGGGCCTGGGCACAGATACGCAGTATTTT	CASSPEGLGTDTQYF
TRBV7-8	-	TRBJ2-5	-	TGTGCCAGCAGCTGGGGTGGAGGACTATCGTTCCAAGAGACCCAGTACTTC	CASSWGGGLSFQETQYF
TRBV7-9	once	TRBJ2-1	-	TGTGCCAGCAGCTTAGGACCAGCGGACTACAATGAGCAGTTCTTC	CASSLGPADYNEQFF
TRBV9	-	TRBJ2-5	TRBD2	TGTGCCAGCAGCGTAGAAGGAGGAACTAGCGGTCAAGAGACCCAGTACTTC	CASSVEGGTSGQETQYF
TRBV6-5	-	TRBJ2-5	-	TGTGCCAGCAGTTACGAGGGTCCAGAGACCCAGTACTTC	CASSYEGPETQYF
TRBV28	-	TRBJ1-5	-	TGTGCCAGCAAAGATGCCGGGACTTCTAGCAATCAGCCCCAGCATTTT	CASKDAGTSSNQPQHF
TRBV27	few	TRBJ2-7	TRBD1	TGTGCCAGCAGTTTACGACGGACAGGACTTAATGCTCTCAATCCGTACGAGCAGTACTTC	CASSLRRTGLNALNPYEQYF
TRBV7-9	-	TRBJ2-7	-	TGTTCCAGCAGCTTAGCGGAAGGGGGTGGCGAGCAGTACTTC	CSSSLAEGGGEQYF
TRBV29-1	-	TRBJ2-7	-	TGCAGCGTTGCAGAGATGCCCTACGAACAGTACTTC	CSVAEMPYEQYF
TRBV9	-	TRBJ2-5	-	TGTGCCAGCAGCGTAGCCGTCGTGGGGGCTAATCAAGAGACCCAGTACTTC	CASSVAVVGANQETQYF
TRBV18	-	TRBJ2-7	TRBD1	TGTGCCAGCTCACCACCGGGACAGGGGAGATACGAGCAGTACTTC	CASSPPGQGRYEQYF
TRBV5-4	-	TRBJ2-7	TRBD2	TGTGCCAGCAGCCCGACTAGCGGGGCGACCTACGAGCAGTACTTC	CASSPTSGATYEQYF
TRBV19	-	TRBJ2-3	TRBD1	TGTGCCAGTAGTATAGGGACAGGGTCTGGAGATACGCAGTATTTT	CASSIGTGSGDTQYF
TRBV5-1	-	TRBJ2-5	TRBD2	TGCGCCAGCAGCCCGACTAGCGGGGGAAGTGAGACCCAGTACTTC	CASSPTSGGSETQYF
TRBV6-5	-	TRBJ2-7	-	TGTGCAACCCGGAGGCAGCCCGGGACACCCTACGAGCAGTACTTC	CATRRQPGTPYEQYF
TRBV27	-	TRBJ2-3	TRBD1	TGTGCCAGCAGTTTGGGTCAGGGGGCTGGGGAAGATACGCAGTATTTT	CASSLGQGAGEDTQYF
TRBV27	-	TRBJ1-2	TRBD1	TGTGCCAGCAGCCAATTACCGGGACAGGTTTCCTATGGCTACACCTTC	CASSQLPGQVSYGYTF
TRBV28	-	TRBJ1-3	TRBD1	TGTGCCAGCAGACTGGGACAGGGTGGAAACACCATATATTTT	CASRLGQGGNTIYF
TRBV7-3	-	TRBJ2-1	TRBD2	TGTGCCAGCAGATTTAGCGGGAGCACCCATGAGCAGTTCTTC	CASRFSGSTHEQFF
TRBV4-2	-	TRBJ2-7	TRBD2	TGTGCCAGCAGCCAAGGGGGACTAGCGGGGATCTACGAGCAGTACTTC	CASSQGGLAGIYEQYF
TRBV4-1	-	TRBJ1-1	-	TGCGCCAGCAGCTCTTACGTTACAGGGCGAGACACTGAAGCTTTCTTT	CASSSYVTGRDTEAFF
TRBV7-8	few	TRBJ1-4	TRBD1	TGTGCCAGCAGCCCCCGCAGGGGGGAAAAACTGTTTTTT	CASSPRRGEKLFF
TRBV11-3	-	TRBJ2-7	-	TGTGCCAGCAGCTTGGACACCGACTTAAGCGAGCAGTACTTC	CASSLDTDLSEQYF
TRBV14	-	TRBJ2-2	-	TGTGCCAGCAGCCAAGCCCGACATTGGACCGGGGAGCTGTTTTTT	CASSQARHWTGELFF
TRBV5-6	-	TRBJ1-2	-	TGTGCCAGCAGCCCTCAGGGTGTAGCTAACTATGGCTACACCTTC	CASSPQGVANYGYTF